The next 4 T cell receptor beta chains were all read from a single sample in a study of low-dose radiotherapy and immunotherapy resistance in tumors. The time point denotes: after trial treatment. The treatment: LDRT plus nivolumab, ipilimumab, low-dose cyclophosphamide and aspirin (RACIN trial). Gene-specific TRAV and TRBV primers were used for first-strand cDNA, covering alpha and beta chains. Both a constant-region primer and a V-primer adapter served to amplify TCRs across 15 to 25 PCR cycles. TCRdb processed the reads anew with MiXCR; each CDR3 protein has one entry. The data hold around 84,000 distinct CDR3 sequences, with less than 20% observed a single time. This sample comprised PBMCs, obtained after low-dose radiotherapy plus immunotherapy. The receptors come from a male donor with prostate cancer.

This clonotype came up many times. This chain uses TRBV29-1 with TRBJ2-7, with TRBD1 matching 7 bases. CDR3 length: 14 amino acids. Germline CDR1 is SQVTM and CDR2 is ANQGSEA. V lost 5 bases and J lost 2; bases outside the gene matches: 9. The chain's CDR3 is CSVRRTGPTYEQYF. The CDR3 coding sequence is TGCAGCGTTCGTAGGACAGGTCCAACCTACGAGCAGTACTTC.

This clonotype showed up many times. The chain employs TRBV18 and TRBJ2-6; TRBD1 agrees at 7 bases. V trimming: 3 bases; J trimming: 0 bases; junction bases outside the gene matches: 11. This CDR3 has 19 residues. CDR1 is KGHSH and CDR2 is LQKENI in the germline V gene. The CDR3 DNA follows: TGTGCCAGCTCACCGTCCTCGGGACAGATTTCCTCTGGGGCCAACGTCCTGACTTTC. This sequence encodes CASSPSSGQISSGANVLTF.

This chain joins TRBV20-1 and TRBJ2-5; 11 bases map to TRBD2. V was pared by 3 bases and J by 2 bases, with 5 bases of the junction left unmatched. Germline V gene data show CDR1 as DFQATT and CDR2 as SNEGSKA (reference sequence). CDR3 size: 15 residues. The CDR3 spells CSARPSGRSQETQYF. DNA of the CDR3: TGCAGTGCTAGGCCTAGCGGGAGGAGTCAAGAGACCCAGTACTTC.

This clonotype occurred many times. The chain has TRBV28 and TRBJ2-3; tentatively, D is TRBD2 (6 bases). This CDR3 is built from 13 residues. CDR1 is MDHEN, CDR2 SYDVKM, per germline. The V gene lost 6 bases and the J gene lost 2 bases, with 9 bases spanning the gap. The CDR3 DNA reads as TGTGCCAGCAGGGCGGGACCCACAGATACGCAGTATTTT. It encodes CASRAGPTDTQYF.